The next 2 T cell receptor beta chains were all read from a single sample in a study of OX40 agonist ivuxolimab in advanced cancers. Only in-frame clones appear in the TCRdb table, and some are missing; sequencing was by immunoSEQ multiplex PCR. The sample carries approximately 73,000 clones, about nine tenths recorded once. The specimen was CD4+ or CD8+ T cells sorted from blood, collected in a trial of the OX40 agonist ivuxolimab. The receptors here all came from an adult with an advanced solid tumor such as melanoma, head and neck, liver or kidney cancer.

V is TRBV5-1 and J is TRBJ2-7; D perhaps matches TRBD1 (8 bases). V was pared by 3 bases and J by 2 bases, with 12 bases between. Germline values: CDR1 SGHRS, CDR2 YFSETQ. The CDR3 sequence is 14 residues long. The CDR3 nucleotides read TGCGCCAGCAGCTGGGAGGGACAGGCCTACGAGCAGTACTTC. Residues: CASSWEGQAYEQYF.

This clone showed up just a few times. In DNA form, the CDR3 reads TGTGCCAGCTCCAAGAACAGGGGGAGCACTGAAGCTTTCTTT. It encodes CASSKNRGSTEAFF. This chain links TRBV7-9 with TRBJ1-1; 8 nucleotides agree with TRBD1. Germline V CDR1 and CDR2: SEHNR, FQNEAQ (reference sequence). This CDR3 is 14 amino acids long. With 8 bases clipped from V and 4 bases from J, the junction kept 9 bases outside the gene matches.